This T cell receptor (beta chain) was recovered during a study of cytomegalovirus exposure and HLA in healthy donors. For the study at large: The early release's HLA-typed donors yielded some 85 million unique TCRs.

The germline CDR1 and CDR2 sequences are SNHLY and FYNNEI. The CDR3 covers 11 residues. V was clipped by 10 bases and J by 10 bases, with 16 bases between them. In nominal health when sampled, donors likely had unrecorded immune exposures nonetheless. Primers: 60 Vbeta forward and 13 Jbeta reverse. Profiled with immunoSEQ multiplex PCR; TCRdb holds only in-frame clones, not every one. Here the sample spans 150,000 or so clones, over 60% being singletons. This rearrangement joins TRBV2 to TRBJ1-1, with D perhaps matching TRBD1 (6 bases). Sequenced material: PBMCs. The sequence was obtained from a girl under 18 in good health and CMV-seronegative. As DNA, the CDR3 is TGTGCCATTACTAGGGGGTTTGGAGCTTTCTTT. Translation gives CAITRGFGAFF.